This T cell receptor beta chain was sequenced during a study of T cells after yellow fever vaccination. J lost 5 bases, V lost 5 bases, and 10 bases had no gene match. CDR3 length: 16 residues. Study results and limitations: A weaker but faster secondary response was observed, peaking on day 5 versus 15.

TCRdb passed the 5' RACE reads through MiXCR, listing each CDR3 protein once. Among 200,000 to 300,000 distinct CDR3 sequences listed, 10% to 15% were seen once. As concerns this clonotype: Its antigen is not known.

The sequence was collected from a man younger than 45 who received the YFV17D yellow fever vaccine. V is TRBV12-3 or TRBV12-4 and J is TRBJ1-5, with 9 bases that match TRBD1. The sample was CD4+ T cells sorted from PBMCs, taken 45 days after the yellow fever booster vaccination. CDR3 coding DNA: TGTGCCAGCAGTCGGGGACAGGGTAACCCTTATCAGCCCCAGCATTTT. Its translation: CASSRGQGNPYQPQHF.